The source of this T cell receptor beta chain is a study of cytomegalovirus exposure and HLA in healthy donors. It was with 60 Vbeta and 13 Jbeta primers that the PCR ran. Repertoires were generated with immunoSEQ multiplex PCR, while TCRdb's copy carries only in-frame clones and drops some. The repertoire holds about 130,000 clones, about 8.5% seen once, with around 5.5% in the top ten. This CDR3 comprises 12 residues. Germline V lookup: CDR1 SNHLY, CDR2 FYNNEI. V gave up 2 bases and J gave up 5 bases, with 7 bases separating them. This clonotype originated in a man aged 35 to 55 in good health and CMV-seronegative. This chain connects TRBV2 to TRBJ2-7; possibly TRBD2 for D (6 bases). Sequenced: PBMCs. The CDR3 bases are TGTGCCAGCAGTGAAAGGACTAACGAGCAGTACTTC. Translated: CASSERTNEQYF.